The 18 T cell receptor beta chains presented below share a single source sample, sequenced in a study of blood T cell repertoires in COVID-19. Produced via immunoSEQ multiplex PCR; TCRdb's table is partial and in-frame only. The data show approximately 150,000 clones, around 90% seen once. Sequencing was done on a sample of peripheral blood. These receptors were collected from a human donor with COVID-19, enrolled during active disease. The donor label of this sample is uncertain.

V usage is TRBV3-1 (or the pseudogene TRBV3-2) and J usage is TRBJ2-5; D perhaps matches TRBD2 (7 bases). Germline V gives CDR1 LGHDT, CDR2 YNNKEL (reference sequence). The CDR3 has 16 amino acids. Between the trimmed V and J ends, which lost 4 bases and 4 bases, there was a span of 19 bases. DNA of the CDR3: TGTGCCAGCAGCCTTCCTATGGGGGGGCAGGGAGAGACCCAGTACTTC. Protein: CASSLPMGGQGETQYF.

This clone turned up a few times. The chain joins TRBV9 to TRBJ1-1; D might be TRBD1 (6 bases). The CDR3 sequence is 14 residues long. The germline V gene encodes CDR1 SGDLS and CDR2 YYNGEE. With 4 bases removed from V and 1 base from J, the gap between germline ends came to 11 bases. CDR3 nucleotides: TGTGCCAGCAGCCCCCAGACAGGGAACACTGAAGCTTTCTTT. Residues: CASSPQTGNTEAFF.

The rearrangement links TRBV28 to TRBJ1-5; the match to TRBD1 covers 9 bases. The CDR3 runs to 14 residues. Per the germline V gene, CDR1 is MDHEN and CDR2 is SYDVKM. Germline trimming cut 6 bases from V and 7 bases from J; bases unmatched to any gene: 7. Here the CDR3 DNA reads TGTGCCAGCAGCCCGGGACAGGGTGACCAGCCCCAGCATTTT. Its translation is CASSPGQGDQPQHF.

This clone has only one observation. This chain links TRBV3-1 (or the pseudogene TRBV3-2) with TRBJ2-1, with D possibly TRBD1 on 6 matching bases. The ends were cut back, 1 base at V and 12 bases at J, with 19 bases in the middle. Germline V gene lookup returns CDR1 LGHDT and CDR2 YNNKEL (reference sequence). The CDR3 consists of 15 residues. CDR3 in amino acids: CASSQGGLGDTRQFF. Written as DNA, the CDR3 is TGTGCCAGCAGCCAAGGGGGGCTTGGCGATACGAGGCAGTTCTTC.

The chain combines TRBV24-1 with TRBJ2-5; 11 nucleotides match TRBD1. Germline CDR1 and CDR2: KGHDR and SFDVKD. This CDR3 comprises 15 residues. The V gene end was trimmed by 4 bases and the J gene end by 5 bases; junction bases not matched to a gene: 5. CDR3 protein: CATSDTGTGGETQYF. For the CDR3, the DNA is TGTGCCACCAGTGACACCGGGACAGGGGGGGAGACCCAGTACTTC.

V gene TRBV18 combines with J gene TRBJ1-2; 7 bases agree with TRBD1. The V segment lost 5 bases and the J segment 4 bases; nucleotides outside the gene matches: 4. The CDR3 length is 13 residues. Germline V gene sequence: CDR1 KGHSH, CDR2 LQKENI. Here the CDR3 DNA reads TGTGCCAGCTCAGCCACAGGGGCCTATGGCTACACCTTC. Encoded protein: CASSATGAYGYTF.

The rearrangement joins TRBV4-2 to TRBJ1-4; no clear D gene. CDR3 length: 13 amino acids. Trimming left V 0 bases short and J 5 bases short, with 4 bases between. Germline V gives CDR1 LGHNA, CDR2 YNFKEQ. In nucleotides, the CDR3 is TGTGCCAGCAGCCAAGATTCAAATGAAAAACTGTTTTTT. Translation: CASSQDSNEKLFF.

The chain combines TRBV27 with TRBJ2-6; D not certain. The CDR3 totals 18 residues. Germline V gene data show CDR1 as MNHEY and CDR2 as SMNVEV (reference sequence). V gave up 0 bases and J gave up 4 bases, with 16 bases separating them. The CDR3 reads CASSLSTPSGGGANVLTF. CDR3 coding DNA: TGTGCCAGCAGTTTATCTACACCTTCCGGCGGCGGGGCCAACGTCCTGACTTTC.

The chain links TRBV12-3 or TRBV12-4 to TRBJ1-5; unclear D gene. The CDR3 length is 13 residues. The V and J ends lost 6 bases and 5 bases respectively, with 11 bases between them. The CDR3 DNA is TGTGCCAGCAGGCCCGGGTTATATCAGCCCCAGCATTTT. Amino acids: CASRPGLYQPQHF.

CDR3 sequence reads: CASSLEGQSSYNSPLHF. DNA for the CDR3: TGTGCCAGCAGCTTAGAGGGACAGAGCTCCTATAATTCACCCCTCCACTTT. This chain joins TRBV13 and TRBJ1-6; 7 nucleotides line up with TRBD1. Germline V gives CDR1 PRHDT, CDR2 FYEKMQ (reference sequence). J gave up 0 bases and V 1 base, and 3 bases lay outside the gene matches. This CDR3 region has 17 residues.

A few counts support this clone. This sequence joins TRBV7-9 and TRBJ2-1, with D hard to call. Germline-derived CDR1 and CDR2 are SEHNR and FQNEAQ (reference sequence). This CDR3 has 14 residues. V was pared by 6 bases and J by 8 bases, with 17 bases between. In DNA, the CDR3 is TGTGCCAGCAGAAGAGTAACGGTTCGCGATGAGCAGTTCTTC. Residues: CASRRVTVRDEQFF.

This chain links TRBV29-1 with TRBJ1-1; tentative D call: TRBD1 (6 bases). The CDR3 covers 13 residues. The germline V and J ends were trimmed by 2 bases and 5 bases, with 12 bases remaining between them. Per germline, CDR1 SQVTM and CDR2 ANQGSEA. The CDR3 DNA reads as TGCAGCGTTGAATCCCAAGGGGGTACTGAAGCTTTCTTT. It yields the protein CSVESQGGTEAFF.

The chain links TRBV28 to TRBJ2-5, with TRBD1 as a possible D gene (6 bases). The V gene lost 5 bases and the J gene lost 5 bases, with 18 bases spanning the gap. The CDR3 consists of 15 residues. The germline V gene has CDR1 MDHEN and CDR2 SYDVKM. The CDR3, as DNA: TGTGCCAGCAGTACCCGGGTGGGGGCTGGGGAGACCCAGTACTTC. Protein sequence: CASSTRVGAGETQYF.

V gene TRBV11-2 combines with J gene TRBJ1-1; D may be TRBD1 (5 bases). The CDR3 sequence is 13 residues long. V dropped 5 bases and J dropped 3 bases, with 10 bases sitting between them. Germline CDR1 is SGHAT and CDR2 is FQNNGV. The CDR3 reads CASSVRGYTEAFF. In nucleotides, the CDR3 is TGTGCCAGCAGCGTCCGGGGGTACACTGAAGCTTTCTTT.

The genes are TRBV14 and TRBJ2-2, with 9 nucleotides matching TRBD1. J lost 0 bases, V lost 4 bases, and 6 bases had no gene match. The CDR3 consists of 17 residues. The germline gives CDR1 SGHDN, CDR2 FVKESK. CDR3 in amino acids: CASSLGTGTTNTGELFF. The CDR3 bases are TGTGCCAGCAGCCTCGGGACAGGGACTACGAACACCGGGGAGCTGTTTTTT.

Here the CDR3 DNA reads TGTGCCAGCGCGGGACAGGGGGCCCATCAGCCCCAGCATTTT. Its protein product is CASAGQGAHQPQHF. The genes are TRBV19 and TRBJ1-5; TRBD1 aligns across 12 bases. The CDR3 is 14 amino acids. V lost 9 bases and J lost 5; bases outside the gene matches: 5. In germline, CDR1 is LNHDA, CDR2 SQIVND (reference sequence).

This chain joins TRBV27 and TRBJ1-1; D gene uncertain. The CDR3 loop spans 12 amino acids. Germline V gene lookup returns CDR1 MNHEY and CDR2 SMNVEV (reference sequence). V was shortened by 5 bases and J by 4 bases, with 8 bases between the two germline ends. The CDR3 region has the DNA TGTGCCAGCAGTCAGACGGGCACTGAAGCTTTCTTT. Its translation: CASSQTGTEAFF.

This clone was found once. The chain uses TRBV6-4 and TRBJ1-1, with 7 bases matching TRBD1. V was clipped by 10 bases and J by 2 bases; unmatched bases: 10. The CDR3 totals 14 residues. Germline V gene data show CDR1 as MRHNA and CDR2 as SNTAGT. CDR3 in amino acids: CATPRTGTNTEAFF. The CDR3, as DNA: TGTGCCACCCCACGGACAGGAACCAACACTGAAGCTTTCTTT.